This T cell receptor beta chain was obtained from a study of blood T cell repertoires in COVID-19. In the source study's methods: Using reference gene primer amplification, nucleated cell counts were estimated. Assay used: immunoSEQ multiplex PCR; TCRdb lists only in-frame clones, some missing. That table furnishes V, J and clone size, whereas the DNA furnished D and trimming. The sample lists 100,000 to 110,000 clones, about 90% seen once, with about 6.9% in the top ten. Looked up from germline, CDR1 is SGHTA and CDR2 is FQGNSA. Trimming took 4 bases from V and 7 from J, leaving 11 bases between them. This CDR3 comprises 13 residues.

The sequence derives from a man aged 30 to 39 in a cohort sampled during active COVID-19. The chain combines TRBV7-2 with TRBJ2-1; D might be TRBD1 (6 bases). What was sequenced was peripheral blood. CDR3 bases: TGTGCCAGCAGCTCGCATAGGGGGAATGAGCAGTTCTTC. Its protein product is CASSSHRGNEQFF.